The 2 T cell receptor beta chains in this list originate from one sample, sequenced in a study of regulatory T cells in long-lasting Graves disease. The authors built TCR beta libraries using iRepertoire HTBI primers and Arm-PCR of CDR3 regions. TCRdb re-called the multiplex PCR reads through MiXCR, storing one row per CDR3 protein. The data contain hundreds of thousands of distinct CDR3 sequences, around an eighth of them singletons. Time point noted: newly diagnosed GD, antithyroid drugs for less than 3 months. There was RNA extracted from PBMCs, and the TCR library was made from it. The same data also went into a second study, on T cells in Graves' hyperthyroidism and ophthalmopathy.

Here the sequenced sample was peripheral blood mononuclear cells (PBMCs), taken at new diagnosis, from a patient treated with antithyroid drugs. These receptors all stem from a young man with Graves disease.

This clonotype came up many times. The chain carries TRBV11-3 and TRBJ2-5; 10 nucleotides agree with TRBD1. V shed 3 bases, J shed 7 bases, and the junction held 8 bases outside the gene matches. The CDR3 consists of 15 residues. Germline CDR1 and CDR2: SGHNT and YENEEA. For the CDR3, the DNA is TGTGCCAGCAGCTTGGCGGACAGGGGGACGGGGACCCAGTACTTC. Encoded protein: CASSLADRGTGTQYF.

This clonotype was detected many times. This chain links TRBV20-1 with TRBJ2-3; D gene unclear. With 0 bases removed from V and 6 bases from J, the gap between germline ends came to 16 bases. This CDR3 has 15 residues. CDR1 is DFQATT, CDR2 SNEGSKA, per germline (reference sequence). CDR3 in amino acids: CSARDQGQHGDTQYF. In DNA, the CDR3 is TGCAGTGCTAGAGATCAAGGCCAACATGGGGATACGCAGTATTTT.